This T cell receptor beta chain was sequenced during a study of blood T cell repertoires in COVID-19. Participants, roughly 18 to 100 years old, spanned around 25 US areas. Categorization into cohorts depended on clinical history that participants reported. Between the trimmed V and J ends, which lost 6 bases and 5 bases, there was a span of 16 bases. The CDR3 has 15 amino acids. The germline CDR1 and CDR2 sequences are KGHSH and LQKENI. Assay used: immunoSEQ multiplex PCR; TCRdb lists only in-frame clones, some missing. Of about 310,000 clones listed, around 85% were seen once; the top ten hold under 2%.

The TCR originated in a woman in her twenties or thirties who had been exposed to COVID-19. The genes are TRBV18 and TRBJ2-2; the D gene is possibly TRBD1 (5 bases). Sequenced material: PBMCs or T cells enriched from blood (not recorded which). The CDR3 sequence is CASSSQPRVTGELFF. DNA of the CDR3: TGTGCCAGCTCCTCACAACCCAGGGTAACCGGGGAGCTGTTTTTT.